A single sample gave rise to the 16 T cell receptor beta chains below, sequenced in a study of vaccination effects on CD4 cells after COVID-19. These receptors lack a known antigen. Assay used: immunoSEQ multiplex PCR; TCRdb lists only in-frame clones, some missing. The data show about 58,000 clones, roughly 80% seen once. Having been cultured for approximately ten days, the cells underwent CD4+ T cell isolation. The sample in question was CD4+ T cells from PBMCs cultured without peptide, obtained before COVID-19 vaccination. The source of these receptors is a human donor who received a COVID-19 vaccine.

The chain couples TRBV7-7 to TRBJ2-1; D perhaps matches TRBD1 (6 bases). From germline, CDR1 is SSHAT and CDR2 FNYEAQ (reference sequence). The CDR3 has 14 amino acids. Between the trimmed V and J ends, which lost 5 bases and 7 bases, there was a span of 15 bases. DNA for the CDR3: TGTGCCAGCAGCCCTTCCAGGACAGCAAATGAGCAGTTCTTC. It codes for CASSPSRTANEQFF.

The chain links TRBV24-1 to TRBJ2-2, with D possibly TRBD1 on 5 matching bases. Germline CDR1 reads KGHDR; CDR2 reads SFDVKD. V was pared by 4 bases and J by 4 bases, with 9 bases between. This CDR3 spans 14 amino acids. CDR3 bases: TGTGCCACCAGTGACAGGGTGAGCACCGGGGAGCTGTTTTTT. This translates into CATSDRVSTGELFF.

This chain links TRBV12-2 with TRBJ2-4; no DNA check was done on the table's D call, TRBD2. TRBV12-2 corresponds to a pseudogene. This CDR3 has 15 residues. CDR3 bases: TGTGCAAGTCGCCCAAAAGATTACGGCAAAAACATTCAGTACTTC. It is translated as CASRPKDYGKNIQYF.

This chain connects TRBV27 to TRBJ2-3; D might be TRBD2 (6 bases). Trimming cost V 3 bases and J 7 bases, with 14 bases left between them. CDR3 length: 14 amino acids. Looked up from germline, CDR1 is MNHEY and CDR2 is SMNVEV (reference sequence). DNA of the CDR3: TGTGCCAGCAGTTTTGGACTACGCGGGAATACGCAGTATTTT. This sequence encodes CASSFGLRGNTQYF.

This sequence joins TRBV7-8 and TRBJ1-5; no definite D call. The CDR3 has 15 amino acids. Trimming left V 6 bases short and J 0 bases short, with 12 bases between. In germline, CDR1 is SGHVS, CDR2 FQNEAQ. The CDR3 region is CASSLLRNSNQPQHF. CDR3 nucleotide sequence: TGTGCCAGCAGTTTGTTAAGGAATAGCAATCAGCCCCAGCATTTT.

The V and J genes are TRBV28 and TRBJ2-7; D may match TRBD1 or TRBD2 (5 bases each). Germline lookup yields CDR1 MDHEN and CDR2 SYDVKM. The V end lost 5 bases, the J end lost 4 bases, and 12 bases lay between the germline ends. The CDR3 is 13 amino acids. CDR3: CASSRGRGYEQYV. CDR3 in DNA: TGTGCCAGCAGTAGGGGCCGGGGTTACGAGCAGTACGTC.

This chain links TRBV29-1 with TRBJ1-1; TRBD1 matches at 8 bases. The junction had 1 base not matched to a gene; V was cut back by 6 bases and J by 1 base. CDR3 size: 12 residues. Germline V gene data show CDR1 as SQVTM and CDR2 as ANQGSEA. CDR3 amino acids: CSVDRGNTEAFF. CDR3 DNA: TGCAGCGTAGACAGGGGGAACACTGAAGCTTTCTTT. The full variable domain, in which reference TRBV29-1 and TRBJ1-1 provide the parts outside the CDR3, is SAVISQKPSRDICQRGTSLTIQCQVDSQVTMMFWYRQQPGQSLTLIATANQGSEATYESGFVIDKFPISRPNLTFSTLTVSNMSPEDSSIYLCSVDRGNTEAFFGQGTRLTVV.

The rearrangement links TRBV9 to TRBJ1-1; 10 bases are shared with TRBD1. The germline CDR1 and CDR2 sequences are SGDLS and YYNGEE. This CDR3 region has 14 residues. V lost 3 bases and J lost 3; bases outside the gene matches: 2. This chain's CDR3 is CASSGGQGYTEAFF. CDR3 in DNA: TGTGCCAGCAGCGGGGGACAGGGGTACACTGAAGCTTTCTTT.

This chain links TRBV12-3 or TRBV12-4 with TRBJ2-5; D is undetermined. CDR3 length: 13 amino acids. V gave up 7 bases and J gave up 3 bases, with 12 bases separating them. CDR3 amino acids: CASTKRIEETQYF. The CDR3 coding sequence is TGTGCCAGCACAAAGCGCATCGAAGAGACCCAGTACTTC.

The J gene is TRBJ1-2, the V gene TRBV30, with D possibly matching TRBD1 (6 bases). Trimming took 2 bases from V and 7 from J, leaving 17 bases between them. CDR3 length: 14 amino acids. Germline CDR1 and CDR2: GTSNPN and SVGIG (reference sequence). This CDR3 is CAWSKGNRALGYTF. The CDR3 DNA reads as TGTGCCTGGAGTAAAGGGAACAGGGCACTTGGCTACACCTTC.

The chain joins TRBV6-5 to TRBJ2-7, with TRBD1 matching over 9 bases. The trim removed 7 bases at V and 1 base at J, leaving 5 bases unmatched. The CDR3 contains 14 residues. Germline V gene lookup returns CDR1 MNHEY and CDR2 SVGAGI. Here the CDR3 DNA reads TGTGCCAGCATGGGGACAGGGTTGTCCTACGAGCAGTACGTC. Encoded protein: CASMGTGLSYEQYV.

The rearrangement joins TRBV7-3 to TRBJ2-1; possible D gene TRBD2, 6 bases. The CDR3 is 15 residues long. CDR1 is SGHTA and CDR2 is FQGTGA in the germline V gene. Trimming took off 0 bases at V and 9 bases at J, with 15 bases between the two ends. The CDR3 sequence: CASSLTPGVIGEQFF. CDR3 DNA: TGTGCCAGCAGCTTAACCCCGGGGGTTATAGGTGAGCAGTTCTTC.

The chain is built from TRBV4-1 and TRBJ2-7; the D is unclear. Germline V gene data show CDR1 as MGHRA and CDR2 as YSYEKL. Trimming removed 4 bases at V and 5 bases at J, with 18 bases between. The CDR3 contains 15 residues. The CDR3 loop reads CASSRTPVPDDEQYV. Here the CDR3 DNA reads TGCGCCAGCAGCCGAACACCGGTCCCCGACGACGAGCAGTACGTC.

J is TRBJ2-3 and V is TRBV7-2; TRBD2 aligns across 7 bases. V dropped 2 bases and J dropped 0; count of bases not matched to a gene: 11. The CDR3 is made up of 18 amino acids. Germline V gives CDR1 SGHTA, CDR2 FQGNSA. The CDR3: CASSLRLGAGPSTDTQYF. CDR3 in DNA: TGTGCCAGCAGCTTACGTTTGGGAGCGGGGCCTAGCACAGATACGCAGTATTTT.

This clone is a singleton in its sample. The V call is TRBV12-3 or TRBV12-4, the J call TRBJ2-2; D is uncertain. The V end lost 3 bases, the J end lost 5 bases, and 7 bases lay between the germline ends. The CDR3 is made up of 13 amino acids. CDR3 DNA sequence: TGTGCCAGCAGTTTCGGGCGGACCGGGGAGCTGTTTTTT. This gives the protein CASSFGRTGELFF.

The chain recombines TRBV7-2 with TRBJ1-3; tentatively, D is TRBD1 (6 bases). The V end lost 4 bases, the J end lost 2 bases, and 12 bases lay between the germline ends. The CDR3 has 15 residues. Germline CDR1 SGHTA, CDR2 FQGNSA. CDR3 sequence (DNA): TGTGCCAGCAGCTCGCAGGGGTTGGCTGGAAACACCATATATTTT. Its translation: CASSSQGLAGNTIYF.